This T cell receptor (beta chain) was documented in a study of cytomegalovirus exposure and HLA in healthy donors. Whole-study findings and limits: A missense DCLRE1C variant was associated with V- and J-gene trimming of TCR beta chains in a later analysis, and an independent cohort replicated the association.

A multiplex PCR was run with 60 Vbeta primers and 13 Jbeta primers. Method: immunoSEQ multiplex PCR; TCRdb's copy keeps in-frame clones and lacks some. This table holds over 150,000 clones, about four fifths found once. Losses at the gene ends were 0 bases for V and 5 bases for J; bases not matched to a gene: 5. CDR1 and CDR2 from the germline V gene are SGHDT and YYEEEE. This CDR3 is 15 amino acids long. As for this clone: Its antigen remains unknown.

The source material was PBMCs. The clonotype was recovered from a woman in her forties or fifties in good health and CMV-seronegative. The chain carries TRBV5-6 and TRBJ2-5, with 9 bases fitting TRBD2. The CDR3 bases are TGTGCCAGCAGCTTGGTTAGCGGGGGAGTGGAGACCCAGTACTTC. As protein: CASSLVSGGVETQYF.